This T cell receptor (beta chain) was observed in a study of T cell responses to AZD1222 COVID-19 vaccine. General study results and limits: The reported proportion of spike-specific TCRs targeting unmutated variant regions was nearly half. Vaccination with two AZD1222 doses was followed by a rise in Spike-specific TCR breadth and depth.

Concerning this clone itself: What it binds is not known.

The table came from immunoSEQ multiplex PCR; TCRdb's copy has only in-frame clones and leaves some out. The sample contains roughly 180,000 clones, 85% to 95% of which appear only once. The clonotype originates from an adult who received the AZD1222 COVID-19 vaccine. This sample comprised peripheral blood, obtained 28 days after the second AZD1222 dose.

In DNA form, the CDR3 reads TGTGCCAGCAGTTTAACAATTGGGGAGACCCAGTACTTC. It specifies CASSLTIGETQYF. The V gene is TRBV28, the J gene TRBJ2-5; D is unresolved. Deletions cut 2 bases from V and 5 bases from J, with 9 bases between. Germline V gene sequence: CDR1 MDHEN, CDR2 SYDVKM. The CDR3 contains 13 residues.